This T cell receptor beta chain is from a study of blood T cell repertoires in COVID-19. Study context: Collection of acute and convalescent COVID-19 samples took place in the United States, Italy and Spain. From T cells, B-cell-depleted T cells, or PBMCs came the material, which was cDNA or gDNA.

In the original workflow: Amplification of reference gene primers was used by the study to estimate nucleated cell counts. Produced via immunoSEQ multiplex PCR; TCRdb's table is partial and in-frame only. D and trimming were read from the DNA, whereas the V and J calls and clone size are those reported in that table. The sample shows around 250,000 clones, around 88% of them seen only once. The CDR3 length is 16 residues. Germline CDR1 is MDHEN and CDR2 is SYDVKM. Trimming removed 6 bases from V and 7 bases from J; junction bases left unmatched: 18. This clone was recorded at least ten times. In assigning cohorts, the study relied on participant-reported clinical history.

Sample: PBMCs or T cells enriched from blood (not recorded which). J is TRBJ2-7 and V is TRBV28; 7 nucleotides agree with TRBD1. The clonotype was recovered from a woman aged 45-59 years who had recovered from COVID-19. In nucleotides, the CDR3 is TGTGCCAGCAGCCTCGTAACAGGGGCGGCCGGAACTGAGCAGTACTTC. This sequence encodes CASSLVTGAAGTEQYF. The full variable domain, its missing parts supplied by reference TRBV28 and TRBJ2-7, is DVKVTQSSRYLVKRTGEKVFLECVQDMDHENMFWYRQDPGLGLRLIYFSYDVKMKEKGDIPEGYSVSREKKERFSLILESASTNQTSMYLCASSLVTGAAGTEQYFGPGTRLTVT.